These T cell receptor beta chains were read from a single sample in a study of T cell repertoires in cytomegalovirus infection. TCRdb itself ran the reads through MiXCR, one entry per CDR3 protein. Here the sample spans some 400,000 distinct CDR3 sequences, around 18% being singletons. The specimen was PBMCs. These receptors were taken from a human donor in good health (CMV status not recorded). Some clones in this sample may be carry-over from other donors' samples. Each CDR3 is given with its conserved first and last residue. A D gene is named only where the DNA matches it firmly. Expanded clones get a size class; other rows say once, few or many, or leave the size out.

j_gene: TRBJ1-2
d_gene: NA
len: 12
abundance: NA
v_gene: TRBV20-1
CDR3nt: TGCAGTGCCGTATGGGGCGCGTTCGGCTACACCTTC
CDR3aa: CSAVWGAFGYTF

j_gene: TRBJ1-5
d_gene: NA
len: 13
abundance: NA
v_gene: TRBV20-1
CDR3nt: TGCAGTGCTAGAAGACAGTTGGGGCAGCCCCAGCATTTT
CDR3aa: CSARRQLGQPQHF

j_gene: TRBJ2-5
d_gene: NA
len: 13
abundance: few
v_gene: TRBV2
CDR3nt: TGTGCCAGCAGTGAGGCAGCCCAAGAGACCCAGTACTTC
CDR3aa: CASSEAAQETQYF

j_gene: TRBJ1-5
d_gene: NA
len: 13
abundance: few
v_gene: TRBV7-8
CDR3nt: TGTGCCAGCAGCTTATTATCCGATCAGCCCCAGCATTTT
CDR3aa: CASSLLSDQPQHF

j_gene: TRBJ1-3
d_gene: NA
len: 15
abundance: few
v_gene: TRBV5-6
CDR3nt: TGTGCCAGCAGCTTGGGGGGGACATTTGGAAACACCATATATTTT
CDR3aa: CASSLGGTFGNTIYF

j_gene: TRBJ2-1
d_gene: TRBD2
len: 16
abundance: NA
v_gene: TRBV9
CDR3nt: TGTGCCAGCAGAGGTAGCGGGAGTGGATTTAACAATGAGCAGTTCTTC
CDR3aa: CASRGSGSGFNNEQFF

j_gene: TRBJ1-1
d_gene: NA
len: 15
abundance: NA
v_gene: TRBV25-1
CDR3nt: TGTGCCAGCAGTGAATATCCACAGGAGGGCGGTGAAGCTTTCTTT
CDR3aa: CASSEYPQEGGEAFF

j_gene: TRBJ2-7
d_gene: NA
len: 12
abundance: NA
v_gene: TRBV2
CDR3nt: TGTGCCAGCAGACTGGACGGATACGAGCAGTACTTC
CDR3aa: CASRLDGYEQYF

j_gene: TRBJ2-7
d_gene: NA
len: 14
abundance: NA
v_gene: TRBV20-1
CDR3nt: TGCAGTGCTATTACCCAACGGGCCTCCTACGAGCAGTACTTC
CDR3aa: CSAITQRASYEQYF

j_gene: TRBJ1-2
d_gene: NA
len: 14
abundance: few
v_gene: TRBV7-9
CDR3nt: TGTGCCAGCAGCGACATACCAGGGAACTATGGCTACACCTTC
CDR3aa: CASSDIPGNYGYTF

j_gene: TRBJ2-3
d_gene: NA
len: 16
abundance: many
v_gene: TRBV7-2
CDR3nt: TGTGCCAGCAGCTTAAGTGGGGGACCCAGCACAGATACGCAGTATTTT
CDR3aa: CASSLSGGPSTDTQYF

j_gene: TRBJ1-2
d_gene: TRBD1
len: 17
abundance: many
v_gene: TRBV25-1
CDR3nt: TGTGCCAGCAGTGAACTGGGGACAGGGGGTGACGACTATGGCTACACCTTC
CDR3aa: CASSELGTGGDDYGYTF

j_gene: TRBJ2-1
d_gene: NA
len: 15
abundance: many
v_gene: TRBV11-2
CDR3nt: TGTGCCAGCAGCCCTACTAGGAGCTCCTACAATGAGCAGTTCTTC
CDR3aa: CASSPTRSSYNEQFF

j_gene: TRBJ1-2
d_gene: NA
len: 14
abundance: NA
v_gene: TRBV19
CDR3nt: TGTGCCAGTAGTATAGACGGTTCGAGCTATGGCTACACCTTC
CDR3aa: CASSIDGSSYGYTF

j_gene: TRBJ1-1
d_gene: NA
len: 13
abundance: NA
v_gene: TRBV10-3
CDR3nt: TGTGCCATCAGTGGACAGAGGAACACTGAAGCTTTCTTT
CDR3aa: CAISGQRNTEAFF

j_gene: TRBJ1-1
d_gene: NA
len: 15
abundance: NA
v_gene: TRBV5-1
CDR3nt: TGCGCCAGCAGCTTGCCTGTCGGGGGGACCACTGAAGCCTTCTTT
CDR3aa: CASSLPVGGTTEAFF

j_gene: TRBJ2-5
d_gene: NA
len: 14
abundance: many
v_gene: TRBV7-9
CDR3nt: TGTGCCAGCAGCCGGGACTCCCCAGATGAGACCCAGTACTTC
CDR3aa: CASSRDSPDETQYF

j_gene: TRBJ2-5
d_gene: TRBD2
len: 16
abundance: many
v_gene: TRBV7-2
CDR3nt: TGTGCCAGCAGCTTAGCCCCACTAGCGGTGTTGAAGACCCAGTACTTC
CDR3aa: CASSLAPLAVLKTQYF

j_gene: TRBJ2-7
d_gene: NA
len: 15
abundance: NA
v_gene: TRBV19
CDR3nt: TGTGCCAGTAGTAGGAGGAGGGGGCTACGCTACGAGCAGTACTTC
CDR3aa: CASSRRRGLRYEQYF

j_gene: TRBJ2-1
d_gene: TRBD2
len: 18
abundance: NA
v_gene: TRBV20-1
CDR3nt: TGCAGTGCTAGTGATGGGACTAGCGACCAAACGCACTACAATGAGCAGTTCTTC
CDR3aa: CSASDGTSDQTHYNEQFF

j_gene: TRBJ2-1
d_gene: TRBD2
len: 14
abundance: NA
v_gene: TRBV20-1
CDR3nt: TGCAGTGCTAGGCCGGGACTAGGTGGGGATGAGCAGTTCTTC
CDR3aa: CSARPGLGGDEQFF

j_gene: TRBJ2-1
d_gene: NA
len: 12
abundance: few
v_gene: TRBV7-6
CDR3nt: TGTGCCAGCAGCTTTGAGTCTAGCGAGCAGTTCTTC
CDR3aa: CASSFESSEQFF

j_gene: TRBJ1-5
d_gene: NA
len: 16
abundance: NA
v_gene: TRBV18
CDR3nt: TGTGCCAGCTCCTCGGTGGGGTCTCCGGGCAATCAGCCCCAGCATTTT
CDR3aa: CASSSVGSPGNQPQHF

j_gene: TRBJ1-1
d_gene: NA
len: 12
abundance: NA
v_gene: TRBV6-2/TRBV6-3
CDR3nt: TGTGCCAGCAGCTCCGGACTGCTTGAAGCTTTCTTT
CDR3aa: CASSSGLLEAFF

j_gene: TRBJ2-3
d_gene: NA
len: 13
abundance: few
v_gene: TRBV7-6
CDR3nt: TGTGCCAGCAGCTCTGGACCTGAAGATACGCAGTATTTT
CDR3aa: CASSSGPEDTQYF

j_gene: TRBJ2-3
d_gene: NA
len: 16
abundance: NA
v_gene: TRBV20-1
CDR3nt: TGCAGTGCAGGCACTCCTAGCGCCTTATACACAGATACGCAGTATTTT
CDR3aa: CSAGTPSALYTDTQYF

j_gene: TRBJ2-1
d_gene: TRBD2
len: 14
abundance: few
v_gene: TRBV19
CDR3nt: TGTGCCAGTAGTATTATAGAGCGGGGAAATGAGCAGTTCTTC
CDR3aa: CASSIIERGNEQFF

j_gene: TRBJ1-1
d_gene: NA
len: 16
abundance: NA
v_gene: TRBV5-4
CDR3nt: TGTGCCAGCAGCTTGGCCCCAGGGGAGGGGAACACTGAAGCTTTCTTT
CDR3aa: CASSLAPGEGNTEAFF

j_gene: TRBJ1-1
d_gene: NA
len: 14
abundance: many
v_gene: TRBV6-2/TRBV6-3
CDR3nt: TGTGCCAGCAGTTACCACCGATTGAACACTGAAGCTTTCTTT
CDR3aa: CASSYHRLNTEAFF

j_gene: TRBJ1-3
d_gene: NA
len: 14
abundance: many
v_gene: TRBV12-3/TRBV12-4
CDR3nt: TGTGCCAGCAGTTTAAGGGCCTCTGGAAACACCATATATTTT
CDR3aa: CASSLRASGNTIYF

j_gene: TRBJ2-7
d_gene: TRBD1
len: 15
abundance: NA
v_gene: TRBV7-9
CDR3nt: TGTGCCAGCAGCTTAGGGCAGGGGGTAAAGGACGAGCAGTACTTC
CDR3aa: CASSLGQGVKDEQYF

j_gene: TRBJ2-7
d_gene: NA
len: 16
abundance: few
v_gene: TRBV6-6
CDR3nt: TGTGCCAGCAGTTACTCCCTACAAAGGACAGACTACGAGCAGTACTTC
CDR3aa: CASSYSLQRTDYEQYF

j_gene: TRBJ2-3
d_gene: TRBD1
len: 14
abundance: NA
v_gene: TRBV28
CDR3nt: TGTGCCAGCAGCCCCGGGACAGGGGAGGAGGCGCAGTATTTT
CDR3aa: CASSPGTGEEAQYF